This record concerns one T cell receptor beta chain sequence. Its antigen is unknown. Sequencing was performed with immunoSEQ multiplex PCR; in TCRdb, only in-frame clones are kept and a portion is missing. Here the sample spans 50,000 to 75,000 clones, around 83% being singletons. The source of the sample is a study of OX40 agonist ivuxolimab in advanced cancers. Looking at the study overall: Mean age 60 years, range roughly 20 to 85; around 80% male. Findings and caveats of the study: Expanded clones belonging to CD8+ T cells outnumbered, on average, those of CD4+. Dose levels from 0.1 to 3.0 mg/kg saw CD4+ and CD8+ blood T cells expand clonally by week 6.

V shed 3 bases and J shed 6 bases, with 14 bases lying between them. CDR1 and CDR2 (germline): SGHTA, FQGNSA. The CDR3 covers 14 residues. The sequence derives from an adult with an advanced solid tumor such as melanoma, head and neck, liver or kidney cancer. The J gene is TRBJ1-1, the V gene TRBV7-2; D is undetermined. The sample was CD4+ or CD8+ T cells sorted from blood, taken in a trial of the OX40 agonist ivuxolimab. Here the CDR3 reads CASSLKRVTSEAFF. The CDR3 region has the DNA TGTGCCAGCAGCTTGAAGAGGGTTACCTCTGAAGCTTTCTTT.